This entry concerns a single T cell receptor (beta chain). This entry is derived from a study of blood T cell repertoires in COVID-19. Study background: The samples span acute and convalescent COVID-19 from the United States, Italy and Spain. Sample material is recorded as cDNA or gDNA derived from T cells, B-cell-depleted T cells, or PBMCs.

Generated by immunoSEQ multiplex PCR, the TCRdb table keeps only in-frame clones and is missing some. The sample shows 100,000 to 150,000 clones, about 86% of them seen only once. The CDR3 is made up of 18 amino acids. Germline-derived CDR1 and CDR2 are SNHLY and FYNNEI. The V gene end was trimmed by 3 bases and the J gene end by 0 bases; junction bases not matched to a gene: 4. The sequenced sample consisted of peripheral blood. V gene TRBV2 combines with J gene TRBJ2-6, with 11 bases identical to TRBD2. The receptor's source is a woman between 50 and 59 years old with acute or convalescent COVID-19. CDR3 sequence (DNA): TGTGCCAGCAGTGACCTTAGCGGGAGGGCCTCTGGGGCCAACGTCCTGACTTTC. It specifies CASSDLSGRASGANVLTF.